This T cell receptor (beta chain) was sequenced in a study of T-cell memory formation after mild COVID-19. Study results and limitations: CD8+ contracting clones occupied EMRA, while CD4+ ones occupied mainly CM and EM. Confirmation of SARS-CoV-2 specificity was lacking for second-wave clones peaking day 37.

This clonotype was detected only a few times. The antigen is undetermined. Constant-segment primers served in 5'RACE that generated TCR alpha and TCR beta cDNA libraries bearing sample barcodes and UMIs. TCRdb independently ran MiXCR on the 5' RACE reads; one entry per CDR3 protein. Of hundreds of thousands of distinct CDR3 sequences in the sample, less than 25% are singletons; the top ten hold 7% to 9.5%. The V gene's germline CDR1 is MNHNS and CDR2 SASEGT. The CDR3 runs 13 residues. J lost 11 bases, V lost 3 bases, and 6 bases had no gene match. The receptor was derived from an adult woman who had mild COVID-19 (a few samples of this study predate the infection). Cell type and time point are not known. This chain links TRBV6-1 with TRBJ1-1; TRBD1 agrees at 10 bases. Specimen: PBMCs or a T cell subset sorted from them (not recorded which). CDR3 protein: CASSDRDRGSAFF. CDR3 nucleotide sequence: TGTGCCAGCAGTGACCGGGACAGGGGATCGGCTTTCTTT.